This is a list of T cell receptor beta chains from one sample in a study of PD-L1 blockade in urothelial cancer. Repertoires were generated with immunoSEQ multiplex PCR, while TCRdb's copy carries only in-frame clones and drops some. The table records tens of thousands of clones, around 90% of them present only once. Specimen: PBMCs, collected around atezolizumab (anti-PD-L1) treatment. The receptors come from a woman of 80 years or more with urothelial cancer. The CDR3 runs from the conserved cysteine through the conserved F or W. Fields, in order: V gene, D gene, CDR3 protein. The D gene is left open where the match is weak.

V: TRBV20-1; D: .; CDR3: CSARGPKLFF
V: TRBV7-2; D: .; CDR3: CASKRRNGDTEAFF
V: TRBV7-8; D: .; CDR3: CASSLGGGVQDYGYTF
V: TRBV5-1; D: .; CDR3: CASSLEGRAVETQYF
V: TRBV27; D: .; CDR3: CASSSTSPDRVEQFF
V: TRBV6-6; D: TRBD1; CDR3: CASTQQGWRETQYF
V: TRBV2; D: TRBD2; CDR3: CASSPGLAGVRNEQFF
V: TRBV15; D: .; CDR3: CATSREGTGANVLTF
V: TRBV7-9; D: TRBD1; CDR3: CASSLGRTGEGEKLFF
V: TRBV13; D: TRBD1; CDR3: CASSLVEGGSSYGYTF
V: TRBV5-1; D: .; CDR3: CASSFPGRRLF
V: TRBV15; D: .; CDR3: CATSRDTYEQYF
V: TRBV4-1; D: TRBD1; CDR3: CASSQFATGVGEQYF
V: TRBV28; D: .; CDR3: CATNPRSHYEQYF
V: TRBV2; D: .; CDR3: CASSARSGANVLTF
V: TRBV2; D: .; CDR3: CATSRGSRNQPQHF
V: TRBV30; D: TRBD1; CDR3: CAWSPRPKQGRGNTGELFF
V: TRBV29-1; D: .; CDR3: CSVEGRGNTEAFF
V: TRBV27; D: .; CDR3: CASGFSETGRYEKLFF
V: TRBV19; D: TRBD1; CDR3: CASRETGVDEQFF
V: TRBV2; D: TRBD1; CDR3: CASTGTGGRLAVSSYNEQFF
V: TRBV4-2; D: TRBD1; CDR3: CASSPDRGLTEKLFF
V: TRBV7-7; D: .; CDR3: CASSLVPRNEQFF
V: TRBV19; D: .; CDR3: CASSFRRVREGADTQYF
V: TRBV7-9; D: TRBD1; CDR3: CASSLQGAPYEQYF
V: TRBV14; D: .; CDR3: CASSQENNYNEQFF
V: TRBV19; D: TRBD1; CDR3: CASRTGVYGTEAFF
V: TRBV7-9; D: .; CDR3: CASSLDGTTSAFF
V: TRBV7-6; D: TRBD2; CDR3: CASSLGPLTSGRPSYNEQFF
V: TRBV5-4; D: .; CDR3: CASSRGGGPSTDTQYF
V: TRBV11-2; D: .; CDR3: CASSPWTASPTSEQYF
V: TRBV28; D: TRBD2; CDR3: CASTGGGAGANEQFF
V: TRBV2; D: TRBD2; CDR3: CASRGGLAGTSNGQFF
V: TRBV28; D: TRBD1; CDR3: CASISQGDGYTF
V: TRBV11-2; D: .; CDR3: CASSLSFEQYF
V: TRBV6-1; D: TRBD2; CDR3: CASSGGTSYEQYF
V: TRBV29-1; D: .; CDR3: CSAGGTRNTEAFF
V: TRBV28; D: .; CDR3: CASSPSPDGYTF
V: TRBV28; D: TRBD2; CDR3: CASSSIYSGKGPDTQYF
V: TRBV7-3; D: .; CDR3: CASSLTGGATDEQYF
V: TRBV11-2; D: .; CDR3: CASSSSTGTEAFF
V: TRBV19; D: TRBD2; CDR3: CASSISLAGRDEQFF
V: TRBV5-1; D: .; CDR3: CASSLGGLPYNEQFF
V: TRBV5-6; D: .; CDR3: CASSSAGEQYF
V: TRBV11-2; D: .; CDR3: CASSLTTDSSYEQYF
V: TRBV27; D: TRBD2; CDR3: CASRGTSGVTTGELFF
V: TRBV7-9; D: .; CDR3: CASSLVADRPQFF
V: TRBV2; D: .; CDR3: CASSDGATNYGYTF
V: TRBV12-5; D: .; CDR3: CASGSGLPGEETQYF
V: TRBV27; D: .; CDR3: CASSSISPGAGETQYF
V: TRBV29-1; D: .; CDR3: CSVEGGIGYGYTF
V: TRBV7-2; D: TRBD2; CDR3: CASSPLAVGTGELFF
V: TRBV14; D: TRBD1; CDR3: CASSQRTGGTDTQYF
V: TRBV9; D: TRBD1; CDR3: CASSVGTGTYNEQFF
V: TRBV5-1; D: .; CDR3: CASSSEVGRPQHF